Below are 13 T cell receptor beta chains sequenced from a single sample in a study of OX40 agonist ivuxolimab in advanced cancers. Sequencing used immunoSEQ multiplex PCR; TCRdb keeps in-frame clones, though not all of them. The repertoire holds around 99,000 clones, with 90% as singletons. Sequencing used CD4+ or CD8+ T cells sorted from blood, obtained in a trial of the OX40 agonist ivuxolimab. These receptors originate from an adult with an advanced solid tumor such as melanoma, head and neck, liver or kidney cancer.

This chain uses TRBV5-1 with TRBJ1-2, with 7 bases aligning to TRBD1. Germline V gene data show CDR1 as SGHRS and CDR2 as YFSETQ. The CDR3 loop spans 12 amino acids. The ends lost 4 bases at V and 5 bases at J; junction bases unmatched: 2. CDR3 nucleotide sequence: TGCGCCAGCAGCGTGGGACAGTATGGCTACACCTTC. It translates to CASSVGQYGYTF.

DNA of the CDR3: TGCGCCAGCAGCAAGGACTGGAACACTGAAGCTTTCTTT. It codes for CASSKDWNTEAFF. This chain uses TRBV5-1 with TRBJ1-1; D uncertain. CDR3 length equals 13 residues. The V gene's germline CDR1 is SGHRS and CDR2 YFSETQ. The V and J ends lost 4 bases and 1 base respectively, with 8 bases between them.

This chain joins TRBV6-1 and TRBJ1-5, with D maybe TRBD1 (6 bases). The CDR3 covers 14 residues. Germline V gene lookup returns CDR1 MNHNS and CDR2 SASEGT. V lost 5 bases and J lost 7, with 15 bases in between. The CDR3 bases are TGTGCCAGCAGTATTGGGGGGGCCGGGCAGCCCCAGCATTTT. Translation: CASSIGGAGQPQHF.

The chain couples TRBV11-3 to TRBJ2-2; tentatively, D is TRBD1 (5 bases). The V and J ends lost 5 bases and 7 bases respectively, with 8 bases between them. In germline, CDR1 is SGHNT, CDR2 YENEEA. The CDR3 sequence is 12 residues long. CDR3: CASSLGVGELFF. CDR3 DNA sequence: TGTGCCAGCAGCCTAGGGGTCGGGGAGCTGTTTTTT.

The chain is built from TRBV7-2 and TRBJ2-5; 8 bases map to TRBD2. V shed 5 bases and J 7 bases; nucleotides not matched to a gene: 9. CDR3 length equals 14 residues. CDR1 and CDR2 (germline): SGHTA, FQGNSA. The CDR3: CASSQRGGKWTQYF. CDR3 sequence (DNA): TGTGCCAGCAGCCAACGGGGGGGGAAATGGACCCAGTACTTC.

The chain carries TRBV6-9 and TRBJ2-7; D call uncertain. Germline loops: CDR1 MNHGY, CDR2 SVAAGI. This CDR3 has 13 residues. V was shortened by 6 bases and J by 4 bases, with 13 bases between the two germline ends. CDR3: CASRNRWIYEQYF. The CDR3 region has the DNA TGTGCCAGCAGGAACCGGTGGATTTACGAGCAGTACTTC.

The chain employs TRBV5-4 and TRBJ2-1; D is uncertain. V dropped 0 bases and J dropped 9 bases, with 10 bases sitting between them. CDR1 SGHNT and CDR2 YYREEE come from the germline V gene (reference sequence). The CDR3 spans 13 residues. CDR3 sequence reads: CASSLVGLVEQFF. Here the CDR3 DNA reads TGTGCCAGCAGCTTGGTAGGGTTGGTTGAGCAGTTCTTC.

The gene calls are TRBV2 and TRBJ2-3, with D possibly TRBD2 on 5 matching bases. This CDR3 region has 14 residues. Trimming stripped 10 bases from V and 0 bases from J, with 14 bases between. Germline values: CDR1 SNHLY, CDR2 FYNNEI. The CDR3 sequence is CATRWETSTDTQYF. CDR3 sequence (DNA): TGTGCCACCCGGTGGGAGACTAGCACAGATACGCAGTATTTT. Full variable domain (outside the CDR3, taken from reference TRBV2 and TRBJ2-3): EPEVTQTPSHQVTQMGQEVILRCVPISNHLYFYWYRQILGQKVEFLVSFYNNEISEKSEIFDDQFSVERPDGSNFTLKIRSTKLEDSAMYFCATRWETSTDTQYFGPGTRLTVL.

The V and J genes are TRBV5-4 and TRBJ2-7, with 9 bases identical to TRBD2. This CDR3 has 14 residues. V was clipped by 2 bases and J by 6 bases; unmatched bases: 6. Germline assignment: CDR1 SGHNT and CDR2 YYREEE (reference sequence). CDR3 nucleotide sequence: TGTGCCAGCAGCTTAGCGGGAGGCTCCGGCGAGCAGTACTTC. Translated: CASSLAGGSGEQYF.

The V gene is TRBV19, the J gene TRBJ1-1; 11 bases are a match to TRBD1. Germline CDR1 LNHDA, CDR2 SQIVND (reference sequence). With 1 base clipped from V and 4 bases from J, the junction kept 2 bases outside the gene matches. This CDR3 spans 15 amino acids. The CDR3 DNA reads TGTGCCAGTAGTATAGCCGGGACAGGGGGCACTGAAGCTTTCTTT. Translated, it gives CASSIAGTGGTEAFF.

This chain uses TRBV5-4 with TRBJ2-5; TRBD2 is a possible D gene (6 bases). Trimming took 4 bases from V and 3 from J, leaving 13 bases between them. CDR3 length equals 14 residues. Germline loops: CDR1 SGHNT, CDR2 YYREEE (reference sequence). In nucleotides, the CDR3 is TGTGCCAGCAGCCGGCGGGACGGGAAAGAGACCCAGTACTTC. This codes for CASSRRDGKETQYF.

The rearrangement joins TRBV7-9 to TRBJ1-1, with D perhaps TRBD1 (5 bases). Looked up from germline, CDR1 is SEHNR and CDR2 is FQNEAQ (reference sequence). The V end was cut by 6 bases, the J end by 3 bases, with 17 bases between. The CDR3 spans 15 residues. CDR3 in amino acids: CASRADLGGHTEAFF. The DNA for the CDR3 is TGTGCCAGCAGGGCCGACCTGGGGGGTCACACTGAAGCTTTCTTT.

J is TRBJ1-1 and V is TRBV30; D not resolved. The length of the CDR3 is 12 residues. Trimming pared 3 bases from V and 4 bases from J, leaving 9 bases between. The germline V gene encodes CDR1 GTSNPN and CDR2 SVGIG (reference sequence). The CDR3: CAWRGGSTEAFF. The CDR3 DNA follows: TGTGCCTGGAGGGGAGGGAGCACTGAAGCTTTCTTT.